A single TCR beta chain is shown here with its context. Its antigen is undetermined. This CDR3 has 15 amino acids. The record originates from a study of cytomegalovirus exposure and HLA in healthy donors. PCR amplification relied on 60 Vbeta primers (plus 13 Jbeta primers). The data were produced by immunoSEQ multiplex PCR, yet TCRdb's version contains in-frame clones alone and is incomplete. The data show 90,000 to 150,000 clones, with 70% to 85% seen just once and under 7% held by the top ten. Study outcomes and limitations: Cytomegalovirus-associated status was assigned to about 180 TCR beta chains.

The receptor comes from a man between 18 and 35 years old in good health and CMV-seropositive. The specimen was PBMCs. The gene calls are TRBV21-1 and TRBJ2-3; the D call TRBD1 from the table was never checked on the DNA. TRBV21-1 is reported as a pseudogene. The CDR3 nucleotides are TGTGCCAGCAGCATAGGGACAGCCAGCACAGATACGCAGTATTTT. Protein: CASSIGTASTDTQYF.